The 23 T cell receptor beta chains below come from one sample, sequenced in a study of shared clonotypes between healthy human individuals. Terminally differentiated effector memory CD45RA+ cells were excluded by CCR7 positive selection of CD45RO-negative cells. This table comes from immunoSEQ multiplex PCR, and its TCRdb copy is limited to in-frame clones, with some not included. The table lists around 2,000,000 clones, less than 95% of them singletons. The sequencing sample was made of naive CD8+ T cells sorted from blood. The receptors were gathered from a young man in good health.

CDR3 nucleotide sequence: TGCGCCAGCAGCCCGGAGGGGACTAGCGGGAGTACCCTCTACGAGCAGTACTTC. Its translation: CASSPEGTSGSTLYEQYF. The chain couples TRBV5-1 to TRBJ2-7, with 14 bases that match TRBD2. CDR3 length: 18 residues. V trimming: 4 bases; J trimming: 3 bases; junction bases outside the gene matches: 12. Per germline, CDR1 SGHRS and CDR2 YFSETQ.

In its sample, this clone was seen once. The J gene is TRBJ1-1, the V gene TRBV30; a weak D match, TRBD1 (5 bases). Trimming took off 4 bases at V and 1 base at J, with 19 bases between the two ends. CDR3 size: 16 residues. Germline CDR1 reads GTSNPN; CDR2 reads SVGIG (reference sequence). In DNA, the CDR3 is TGTGCCTGGATCTCCTATGGGCCGGGGCCGAACACTGAAGCTTTCTTT. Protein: CAWISYGPGPNTEAFF. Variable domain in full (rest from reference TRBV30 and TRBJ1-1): SQTIHQWPATLVQPVGSPLSLECTVEGTSNPNLYWYRQAAGRGLQLLFYSVGIGQISSEVPQNLSASRPQDRQFILSSKKLLLSDSGFYLCAWISYGPGPNTEAFFGQGTRLTVV.

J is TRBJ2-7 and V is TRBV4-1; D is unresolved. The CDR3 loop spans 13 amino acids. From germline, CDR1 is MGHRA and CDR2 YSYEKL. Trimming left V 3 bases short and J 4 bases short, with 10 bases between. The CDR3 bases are TGCGCCAGCAGCCAGACCGAACCATACGAGCAGTACTTC. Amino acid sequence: CASSQTEPYEQYF.

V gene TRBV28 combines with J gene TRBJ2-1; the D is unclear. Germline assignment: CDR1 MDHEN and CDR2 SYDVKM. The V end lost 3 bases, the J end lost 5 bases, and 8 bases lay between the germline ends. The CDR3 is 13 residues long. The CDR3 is CASSLVYNNEQFF. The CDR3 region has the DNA TGTGCCAGCAGTTTGGTGTACAACAATGAGCAGTTCTTC.

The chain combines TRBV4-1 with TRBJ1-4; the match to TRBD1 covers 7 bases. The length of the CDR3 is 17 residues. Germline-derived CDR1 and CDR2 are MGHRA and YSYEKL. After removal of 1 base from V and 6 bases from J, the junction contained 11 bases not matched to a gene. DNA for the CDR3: TGCGCCAGCAGCCAAGCTTCCTCCGGGACAGTAGATGAAAAACTGTTTTTT. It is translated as CASSQASSGTVDEKLFF.

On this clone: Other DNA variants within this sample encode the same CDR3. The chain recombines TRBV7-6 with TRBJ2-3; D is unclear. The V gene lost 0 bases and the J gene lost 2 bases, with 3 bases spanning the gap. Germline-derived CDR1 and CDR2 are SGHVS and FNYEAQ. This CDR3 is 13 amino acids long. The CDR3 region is CASSLAYTDTQYF. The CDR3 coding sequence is TGTGCCAGCAGCTTAGCGTACACAGATACGCAGTATTTT.

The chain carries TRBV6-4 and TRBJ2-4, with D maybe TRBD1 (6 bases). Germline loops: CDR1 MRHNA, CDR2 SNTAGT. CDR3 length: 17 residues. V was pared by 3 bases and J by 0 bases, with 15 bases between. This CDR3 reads CASSDRTGRGAKNIQYF. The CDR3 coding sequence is TGTGCCAGCAGTGATCGAACAGGGAGAGGAGCCAAAAACATTCAGTACTTC.

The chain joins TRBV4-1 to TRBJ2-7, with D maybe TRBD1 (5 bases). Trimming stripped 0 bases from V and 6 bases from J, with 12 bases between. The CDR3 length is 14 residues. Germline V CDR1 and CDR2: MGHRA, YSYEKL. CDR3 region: CASSQDIGAAEQYF. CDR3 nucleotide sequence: TGCGCCAGCAGCCAAGATATAGGGGCCGCCGAGCAGTACTTC.

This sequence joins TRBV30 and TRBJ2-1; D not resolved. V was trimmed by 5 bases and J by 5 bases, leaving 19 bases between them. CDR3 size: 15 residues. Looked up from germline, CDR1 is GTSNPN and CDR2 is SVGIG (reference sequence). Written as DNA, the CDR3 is TGTGCCTGGGGATCTGGGCAAGGGTGGCACAATGAGCAGTTCTTC. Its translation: CAWGSGQGWHNEQFF.

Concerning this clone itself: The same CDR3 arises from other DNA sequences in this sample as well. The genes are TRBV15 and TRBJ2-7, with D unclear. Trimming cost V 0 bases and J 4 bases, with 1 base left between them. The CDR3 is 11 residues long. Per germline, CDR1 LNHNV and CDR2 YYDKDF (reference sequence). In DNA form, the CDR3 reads TGTGCCACCAGCAGAGAGTACGAGCAGTACTTC. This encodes CATSREYEQYF.

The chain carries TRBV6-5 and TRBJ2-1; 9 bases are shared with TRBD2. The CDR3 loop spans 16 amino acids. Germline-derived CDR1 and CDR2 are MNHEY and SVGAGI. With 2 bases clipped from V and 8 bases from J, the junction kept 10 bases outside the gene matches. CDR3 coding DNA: TGTGCCAGCAGTTACGGCGGCGGGAGGGCCCTAGATGAGCAGTTCTTC. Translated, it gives CASSYGGGRALDEQFF.

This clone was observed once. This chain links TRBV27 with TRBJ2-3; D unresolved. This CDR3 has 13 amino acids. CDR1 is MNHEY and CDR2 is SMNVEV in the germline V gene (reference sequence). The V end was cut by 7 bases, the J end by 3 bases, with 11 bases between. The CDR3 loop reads CASKWQTTDTQYF. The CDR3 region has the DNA TGTGCCAGCAAATGGCAGACGACAGATACGCAGTATTTT.

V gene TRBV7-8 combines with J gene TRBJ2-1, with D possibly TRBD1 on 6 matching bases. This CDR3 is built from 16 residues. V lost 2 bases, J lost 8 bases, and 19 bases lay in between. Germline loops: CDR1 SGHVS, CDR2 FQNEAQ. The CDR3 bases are TGTGCCAGCAGCTTATACATGGCAGGGGTTCACTATGAGCAGTTCTTC. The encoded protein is CASSLYMAGVHYEQFF.

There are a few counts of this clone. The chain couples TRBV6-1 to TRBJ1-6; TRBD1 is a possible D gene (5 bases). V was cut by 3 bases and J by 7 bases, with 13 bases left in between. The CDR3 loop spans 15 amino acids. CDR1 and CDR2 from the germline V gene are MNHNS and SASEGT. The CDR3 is CASSEDWGFNSPLHF. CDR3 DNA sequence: TGTGCCAGCAGTGAGGACTGGGGGTTCAATTCACCCCTCCACTTT.

The chain's CDR3 is CASSFRQANTEAFF. The DNA of the CDR3 is TGTGCCAGCAGCTTTAGACAGGCGAACACTGAAGCTTTCTTT. V gene TRBV5-6 combines with J gene TRBJ1-1, with a possible D match to TRBD1 (6 bases). CDR3 length: 14 amino acids. Germline CDR1 is SGHDT and CDR2 is YYEEEE. The ends were cut back, 2 bases at V and 1 base at J, with 9 bases in the middle.

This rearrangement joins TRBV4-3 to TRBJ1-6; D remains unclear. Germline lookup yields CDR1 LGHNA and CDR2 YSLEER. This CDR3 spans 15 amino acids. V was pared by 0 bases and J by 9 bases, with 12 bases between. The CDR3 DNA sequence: TGCGCCAGCAGCCAAGATAAGGGCGGACTTTCACCCCTCCACTTT. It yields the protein CASSQDKGGLSPLHF.

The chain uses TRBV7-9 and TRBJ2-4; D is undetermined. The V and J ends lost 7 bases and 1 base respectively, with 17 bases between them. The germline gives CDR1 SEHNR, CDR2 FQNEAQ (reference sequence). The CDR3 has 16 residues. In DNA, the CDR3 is TGTGCCAGCACCCTGTCAGATGGGCTCGCCAAAAACATTCAGTACTTC. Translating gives CASTLSDGLAKNIQYF. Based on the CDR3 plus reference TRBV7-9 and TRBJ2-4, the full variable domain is DTGVSQNPRHKITKRGQNVTFRCDPISEHNRLYWYRQTLGQGPEFLTYFQNEAQLEKSRLLSDRFSAERPKGSFSTLEIQRTEQGDSAMYLCASTLSDGLAKNIQYFGAGTRLSVL.

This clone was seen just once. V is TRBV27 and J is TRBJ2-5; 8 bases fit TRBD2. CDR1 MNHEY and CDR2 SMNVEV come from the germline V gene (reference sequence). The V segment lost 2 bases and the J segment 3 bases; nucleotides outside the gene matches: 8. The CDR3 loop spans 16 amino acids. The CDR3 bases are TGTGCCAGCAGTTTACAGCTAGCGGGTGCTGAAGAGACCCAGTACTTC. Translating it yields CASSLQLAGAEETQYF.

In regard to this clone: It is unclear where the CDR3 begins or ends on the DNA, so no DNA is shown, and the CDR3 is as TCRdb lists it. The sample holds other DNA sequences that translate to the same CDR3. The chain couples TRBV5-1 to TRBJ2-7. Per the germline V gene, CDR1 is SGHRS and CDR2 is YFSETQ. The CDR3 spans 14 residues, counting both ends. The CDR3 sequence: CASSFGAGSYEQYF.

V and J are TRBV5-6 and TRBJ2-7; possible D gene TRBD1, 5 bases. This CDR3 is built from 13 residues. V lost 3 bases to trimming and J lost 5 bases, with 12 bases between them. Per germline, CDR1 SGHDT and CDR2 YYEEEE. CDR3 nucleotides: TGTGCCAGCAGCTGGGGCAGGGCCGACGAGCAGTACTTC. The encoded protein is CASSWGRADEQYF.

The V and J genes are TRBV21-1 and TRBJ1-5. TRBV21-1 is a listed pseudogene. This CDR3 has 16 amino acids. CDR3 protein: CASSKGGEGSNQPQHF. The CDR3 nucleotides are TGTGCCAGCAGCAAAGGAGGGGAAGGGAGCAATCAGCCCCAGCATTTT.

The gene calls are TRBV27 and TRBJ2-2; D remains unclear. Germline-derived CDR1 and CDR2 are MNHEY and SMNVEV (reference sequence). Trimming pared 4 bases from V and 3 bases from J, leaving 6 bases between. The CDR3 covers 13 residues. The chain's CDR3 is CASSSDYTGELFF. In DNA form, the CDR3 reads TGTGCCAGCAGTTCGGATTACACCGGGGAGCTGTTTTTT.

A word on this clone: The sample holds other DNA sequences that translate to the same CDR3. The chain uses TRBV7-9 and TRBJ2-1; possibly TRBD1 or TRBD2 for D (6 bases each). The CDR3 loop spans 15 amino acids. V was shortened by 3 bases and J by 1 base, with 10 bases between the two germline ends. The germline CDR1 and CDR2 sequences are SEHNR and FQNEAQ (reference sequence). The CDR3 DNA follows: TGTGCCAGCAGCTTGGTAGGGGGGTCCTACAATGAGCAGTTCTTC. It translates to CASSLVGGSYNEQFF.